This is a list of T cell receptor beta chains from one sample in a study of blood T cell repertoires in COVID-19. The protocol was immunoSEQ multiplex PCR, while the TCRdb copy is restricted to in-frame clones and leaves out a portion. Here the sample spans about 140,000 clones, roughly 88% being singletons. The sequenced material came from peripheral blood. All receptors come from a man in his 70s with acute or convalescent COVID-19. CDR3s include the opening cysteine and the closing phenylalanine or tryptophan. A D gene is named only where the DNA matches it firmly. Clone sizes are given selectively: once, few, many, or a class where the clone is expanded.

clone_size	d_call	v_call	j_call	cdr3_aa	cdr3_nt
-	-	TRBV28	TRBJ1-3	CASSRSSSGNTIYF	TGTGCCAGCAGCCGCTCGAGCTCTGGAAACACCATATATTTT
-	TRBD2	TRBV6-5	TRBJ2-7	CASSPGGSSYEQYF	TGTGCCAGCAGCCCGGGAGGGAGCTCCTACGAGCAGTACTTC
once	-	TRBV7-8	TRBJ2-7	CASSVRVGLSYEQYF	TGTGCCAGCAGCGTACGGGTGGGTCTTTCCTACGAGCAGTACTTC
-	-	TRBV6-5	TRBJ2-7	CASSYSRGPYEQYF	TGTGCCAGCAGTTACTCGCGGGGGCCCTACGAGCAGTACTTC
-	-	TRBV7-2	TRBJ2-5	CASSQGGFQETQYF	TGTGCCAGCAGCCAGGGGGGTTTCCAAGAGACCCAGTACTTC
-	-	TRBV7-2	TRBJ1-2	CASSPVGGPYGYTF	TGTGCCAGCAGCCCGGTAGGGGGTCCCTATGGCTACACCTTC
-	-	TRBV19	TRBJ2-3	CASHSGQLYSTDTQYF	TGTGCCAGCCACTCAGGACAGCTCTATAGCACAGATACGCAGTATTTT
-	-	TRBV6-6	TRBJ2-2	CASREKNTGELFF	TGTGCCAGCAGAGAGAAGAACACCGGGGAGCTGTTTTTT
-	-	TRBV5-1	TRBJ2-1	CASSSDKSSYNEQFF	TGCGCCAGCAGCTCGGACAAAAGCTCCTACAATGAGCAGTTCTTC
-	-	TRBV5-1	TRBJ2-3	CASRTSTDTQYF	TGCGCCAGTCGGACTAGCACAGATACGCAGTATTTT
-	-	TRBV5-4	TRBJ2-3	CASSPGTLRRGDTQYF	TGTGCCAGCAGCCCAGGGACTCTGCGGCGGGGAGATACGCAGTATTTT
-	-	TRBV11-1	TRBJ1-2	CASSHRKASDGYTF	TGTGCCAGCAGCCACAGAAAGGCCTCTGATGGCTACACCTTC
-	-	TRBV18	TRBJ1-6	CASSPRGTATEVPLHF	TGTGCCAGCTCACCAAGGGGAACAGCGACTGAAGTGCCCCTCCACTTT
-	-	TRBV6-5	TRBJ1-2	CARILRTEDFF	TGTGCCAGGATACTTCGGACAGAGGACTTCTTC
few	-	TRBV4-1	TRBJ2-7	CASSQVGGNEQYF	TGCGCCAGCAGCCAAGTTGGAGGGAACGAGCAGTACTTC
once	-	TRBV6-1	TRBJ1-6	CASSEATRVRSPLHF	TGTGCCAGCAGTGAAGCCACACGGGTCCGTTCACCCCTCCACTTT
-	TRBD2	TRBV5-5	TRBJ2-7	CASSLVASGGTSYEQYF	TGTGCCAGCAGCTTGGTCGCTAGCGGGGGAACTTCCTACGAGCAGTACTTC
-	TRBD2	TRBV2	TRBJ2-7	CASTRTGTSGLYEQYF	TGTGCCAGCACCCGCACCGGGACTAGCGGCCTCTACGAGCAGTACTTC
-	-	TRBV6-5	TRBJ1-5	CASSYSRTVRAPQHF	TGTGCCAGCAGTTACTCGCGAACCGTGAGGGCGCCCCAGCATTTT
-	-	TRBV7-2	TRBJ1-6	CASSLAGRGYSPLHF	TGTGCCAGCAGCTTAGCGGGGAGGGGGTACTCACCCCTCCACTTT
-	-	TRBV11-2	TRBJ2-1	CASSLVGSGNEQFF	TGTGCCAGCAGCTTAGTTGGGTCAGGCAATGAGCAGTTCTTC
-	TRBD1	TRBV2	TRBJ1-3	CASSEFGTGVSGNTIYF	TGTGCCAGCAGTGAATTTGGGACAGGGGTTTCTGGAAACACCATATATTTT
-	-	TRBV28	TRBJ2-7	CASTDRSKQYF	TGTGCCAGCACGGACAGAAGTAAGCAGTACTTC
-	TRBD1	TRBV10-3	TRBJ1-1	CAMAKQGDTEAFF	TGTGCCATGGCCAAACAGGGGGACACTGAAGCTTTCTTT
-	TRBD2	TRBV7-2	TRBJ2-3	CASSPGLAGGVDTQYF	TGTGCCAGCAGCCCTGGACTAGCGGGGGGTGTAGATACGCAGTATTTT
once	-	TRBV6-5	TRBJ1-1	CASFIPGRTEAFF	TGTGCCAGCTTCATTCCGGGTCGCACTGAAGCTTTCTTT
-	TRBD1	TRBV6-5	TRBJ1-1	CASSPRQGVAEAFF	TGTGCCAGCAGTCCCCGACAGGGGGTCGCTGAAGCTTTCTTT
-	-	TRBV5-1	TRBJ2-7	CASSLAPGPKRPVAYEQYF	TGCGCCAGCAGCTTGGCCCCAGGGCCGAAGAGGCCAGTTGCCTACGAGCAGTACTTC
once	TRBD1	TRBV27	TRBJ2-7	CASRRTGANEQYF	TGTGCCAGCAGACGGACAGGGGCCAACGAGCAGTACTTC
-	TRBD1	TRBV6-1	TRBJ2-1	CASSDRGFEQFF	TGTGCCAGCAGTGACAGGGGGTTTGAGCAGTTCTTC
-	TRBD1	TRBV2	TRBJ1-2	CASRATGGAKGYTF	TGTGCCAGCAGAGCCACAGGGGGCGCGAAAGGCTACACCTTC
-	TRBD1	TRBV6-6	TRBJ1-2	CASSYTLPGQGDGYTF	TGTGCCAGCAGTTACACACTACCGGGACAGGGGGATGGCTACACCTTC
-	-	TRBV24-1	TRBJ2-2	CATSDRTVTGELFF	TGTGCCACCAGTGACCGGACAGTCACCGGGGAGCTGTTTTTT
once	TRBD1	TRBV7-8	TRBJ1-1	CASSLTGGLLNTEAFF	TGTGCCAGCAGCTTAACAGGGGGCTTGTTGAACACTGAAGCTTTCTTT
-	TRBD1	TRBV29-1	TRBJ1-2	CSVWTGDGYTF	TGCAGCGTTTGGACAGGGGACGGCTACACCTTC
-	-	TRBV11-2	TRBJ1-1	CASSLPGGTEAFF	TGTGCCAGCAGCTTACCGGGAGGGACTGAAGCTTTCTTT
-	TRBD2	TRBV28	TRBJ2-7	CASSLLSGETSGYEQYF	TGTGCCAGCAGTTTGTTGTCAGGGGAAACTAGCGGGTACGAGCAGTACTTC
-	TRBD1	TRBV30	TRBJ1-1	CACDREVTEAFF	TGTGCCTGCGACAGGGAGGTCACTGAAGCTTTCTTT
-	-	TRBV7-8	TRBJ1-5	CASSPRGGGVNQPQHF	TGTGCCAGCAGCCCCCGCGGAGGAGGCGTCAATCAGCCCCAGCATTTT
-	-	TRBV19	TRBJ1-1	CASTGELNTEAFF	TGTGCCAGTACGGGGGAGTTGAACACTGAAGCTTTCTTT
-	TRBD2	TRBV28	TRBJ2-4	CASSSLAGGPLAKNIQYF	TGTGCCAGCAGTTCCTTAGCGGGAGGTCCCTTAGCCAAAAACATTCAGTACTTC
-	TRBD1	TRBV5-1	TRBJ1-2	CASSFMDRTNYGYTF	TGCGCCAGCAGCTTTATGGACAGGACTAACTATGGCTACACCTTC
-	TRBD1	TRBV5-1	TRBJ1-4	CASRQNRQGANEKLFF	TGCGCCAGCAGGCAAAACAGACAGGGCGCTAATGAAAAACTGTTTTTT
-	-	TRBV12-3/TRBV12-4	TRBJ1-1	CASSSQWGPEAFF	TGTGCCAGCAGTTCCCAGTGGGGCCCCGAAGCTTTCTTT
-	TRBD1	TRBV4-2	TRBJ1-2	CASSQPGQTSGGYTF	TGTGCCAGCAGCCAGCCGGGACAGACGTCTGGTGGCTACACCTTC
-	TRBD2	TRBV28	TRBJ2-7	CASSLLAGREQYF	TGTGCCAGCAGTTTACTAGCGGGACGGGAGCAGTACTTC